This is a list of T cell receptor beta chains from one sample in a study of T cell repertoires in cytomegalovirus infection. TCRdb passed the reads through MiXCR, listing each CDR3 protein once. The data contain 250,000 to 300,000 distinct CDR3 sequences, roughly 24% of them singletons. The sequenced material came from PBMCs. These receptors were collected from a human donor in good health (CMV status not recorded). Some clones in this sample may be carry-over from other donors' samples. Both conserved end residues are part of each CDR3. D genes are given only for firm matches. Size tells how often a clone was seen (once, few, many) or the class of an expanded clone, and some rows leave it out.

J gene	D gene	clone size	V gene	CDR3 DNA	CDR3 protein
TRBJ1-2	.	.	TRBV28	TGTGCCAGCAGTTTAGGCGGGGCCGGGCGGTTCTATGGCTACACCTTC	CASSLGGAGRFYGYTF
TRBJ2-7	TRBD2	.	TRBV20-1	TGCAGTGCTAGGACTAGCGGAAATTACGACGAGCAGTACTTC	CSARTSGNYDEQYF
TRBJ2-1	TRBD2	few	TRBV15	TGTGCCACCAGCAGAGTATTTCCGGGACTAGCCTACAATGAGCAGTTCTTC	CATSRVFPGLAYNEQFF
TRBJ2-1	.	.	TRBV5-4	TGTGCCAGCGGCCAGCGGAGCTCCTACAATGAGCAGTTCTTC	CASGQRSSYNEQFF
TRBJ1-1	.	.	TRBV7-9	TGTGCCAGCAGTCGAGACAGTGAAGCTTTCTTT	CASSRDSEAFF
TRBJ2-4	.	.	TRBV28	TGTGCCAGCAGTCCCGGACCTAAAAACATTCAGTACTTC	CASSPGPKNIQYF
TRBJ2-3	TRBD2	many	TRBV7-2	TGTGCCAGCAGCTTAGTTCCCGGGGGGGCCACAGATACGCAGTATTTT	CASSLVPGGATDTQYF
TRBJ2-1	.	.	TRBV20-1	TGCAGTGTTGACGGACTCTCCTACAATGAGCAGTTCTTC	CSVDGLSYNEQFF
TRBJ2-7	TRBD2	.	TRBV10-2	TGCGCCAGCAGTGAGTCGATAGCGGGGGCCTACGAGCAGTACTTC	CASSESIAGAYEQYF
TRBJ2-2	TRBD1	few	TRBV5-5	TGTGCCAGCAGCTTTACAGGGGGCGCGGCCACCGGGGAGCTGTTTTTT	CASSFTGGAATGELFF
TRBJ1-2	TRBD1	.	TRBV5-1	TGCGCCAGCAGCTTGGAGGGACAGGGCTATGGCTACACCTTC	CASSLEGQGYGYTF
TRBJ2-7	TRBD2	many	TRBV7-8	TGTGCCAGCAGCTTAGTAGGCCAGCGGGGGACCTACGAGCAGTACTTC	CASSLVGQRGTYEQYF
TRBJ2-5	.	.	TRBV29-1	TGCAGCGTTCGTGGTGACGCCGAGACCCAGTACTTC	CSVRGDAETQYF
TRBJ2-7	.	.	TRBV10-1	TGCGCCAGCAGTGAGTATGGTGGGCTAGCAGACGAGCAGTACTTC	CASSEYGGLADEQYF
TRBJ1-5	TRBD1	.	TRBV6-2/TRBV6-3	TGTGCCAGCAGTGAGACAGGGGGAATGCGCAATCAGCCCCAGCATTTT	CASSETGGMRNQPQHF
TRBJ1-1	.	.	TRBV2	TGTGCCAGCAGTGTGGACGGAGGGAACACTGAAGCTTTCTTT	CASSVDGGNTEAFF
TRBJ1-5	.	.	TRBV19	TGTGCCAGTAGTATGCCGGTGGGAGGGAATCAGCCCCAGCATTTT	CASSMPVGGNQPQHF
TRBJ2-2	.	few	TRBV11-3	TGTGCCAGCAGCCCACGGGCCGGCGGGGAGCTGTTTTTT	CASSPRAGGELFF
TRBJ2-4	.	many	TRBV7-2	TGTGCCAGCAGCTTAGATGGCGGCAAAAACATTCAGTACTTC	CASSLDGGKNIQYF
TRBJ1-5	.	.	TRBV7-9	TGTGCCAGCAGCTTAGTCGAGGGGCCTCAGGAGCAGCCCCAGCATTTT	CASSLVEGPQEQPQHF
TRBJ2-2	TRBD2	many	TRBV7-8	TGTGCCAGCAGCTCCCGGACTAGCGGGAGTAGTGGCGGGGAGCTGTTTTTT	CASSSRTSGSSGGELFF